This T cell receptor (beta chain) appears in the sequencing data of a study of T cells after yellow fever vaccination. In this sample, this clonotype turned up a few times. Its antigen is currently unknown. Findings and caveats of the study: Though it reached lower strength, the secondary response hit its peak faster, day 5 versus 15.

TCRdb processed the 5' RACE reads anew with MiXCR; each CDR3 protein has one entry. The table has hundreds of thousands of distinct CDR3 sequences, around 6.5% seen once. V gave up 5 bases and J gave up 4 bases, with 19 bases separating them. This CDR3 is built from 16 residues. The germline CDR1 and CDR2 sequences are SEHNR and FQNEAQ (reference sequence). Sequenced here: PBMCs, sampled 5 days after the yellow fever booster vaccination. The clonotype originates from a man in his thirties or forties who received the YFV17D yellow fever vaccine. The chain combines TRBV7-9 with TRBJ2-3, with a possible D match to TRBD2 (5 bases). DNA of the CDR3: TGTGCCAGCAGCCCGAGGGCTCTGCCCCCCCCAGATACGCAGTATTTT. Its protein is CASSPRALPPPDTQYF.